This T cell receptor (beta chain) came from a study of T cell responses to AZD1222 COVID-19 vaccine (dated by TCRdb to 2020 to 2022). Background on the whole study: AZD1222 recipients whose second dose came at about 4 weeks and those whose second dose came at about 12 weeks were combined into one group, since spike-specific TCR depth and breadth did not differ between the two schedules. TCR sequencing was performed for 233 trial participants, of whom around 200 were given two doses of AZD1222 and about 25 were given two doses of MenACWY control vaccine. Enrollment into the trials was organized by age into subgroups of 18-55, 56-69 and 70-plus years, and those subgroups contained approximately 160, 26 and 62 TCR-sequenced participants, respectively. The research as a whole found: The whole spike protein was spanned by vaccine-associated CD4 TCRs, and dominant responses were seen in regions 160-218 and 743-854. Participants were mostly white British and included more females than males, and it was suggested by the authors that clonal diversity may have been underestimated. After two AZD1222 doses, both the breadth and the depth of spike-specific TCRs were significantly higher than at day 0 and than in MenACWY recipients. Because no day 14 peak-response samples were available, the repertoires could be characterized only after the peak T cell response. In the small 56-69-year group, the increase in depth fell short of significance, most likely because of low power. Nearly half of unique spike-specific TCRs reportedly recognized epitopes outside regions mutated in the B.1.351 and B.1.1.7 variants. Conclusions about previously exposed vaccinees are limited because only six or seven AZD1222 recipients were SARS-CoV-2 seropositive at baseline.

The CDR3 regions of human TCRbeta chains were analyzed by immunosequencing. Regarding the original processing steps: Repertoire TCRs were checked for matches against a reference library of SARS-CoV-2-specific TCRs that had been generated using the MIRA antigen-specificity platform. Breadth was defined as the fraction of unique TCRs that were SARS-CoV-2-associated. Depth was defined as the fraction of total T cells that were SARS-CoV-2-associated. Each spike-specific TCR was assigned to its reactive spike region and to a CD4 or CD8 class using the MIRA data. Log10-transformed breadth and depth values were compared by one-way ANOVA with Sidak's multiple comparisons tests. TCRdb provides this immuneACCESS table in a form limited to in-frame rearrangements. Some clones are lacking; in checked studies, under half of them reflect an unresolved V gene, and why the rest are absent is not known. For V, J and clone size, that table is used; D and trimming come from the DNA. This sample holds about 99,000 clones; about 90% were observed only once. Approximately 22% of the sample comes from the top ten.

In light of the paper, this sample's time point label describes: baseline before first vaccination. Vaccinee samples were obtained from the UK trials COV001 and COV002, which included a single-blind randomized controlled phase 2/3 trial of AZD1222 (ChAdOx1 nCoV-19) in healthy adults. Trial participant PBMC samples were collected at day 0 and day 28 after the second dose for TCRbeta chain sequencing. CDR1 and CDR2, looked up from the germline V gene, are SGHTA and FQGNSA. The junction shows trimming of 2 bases on V and 9 bases on J, plus 5 bases between the germline ends. From cysteine to phenylalanine, the CDR3 is 11 amino acids long. CDR3 DNA only is kept here, 33 bases in frame from base 1. Details on this clone: Its antigen remains undetermined. No much larger clonotype is one base removed from it; base qualities were not supplied.

The sequence is built from TRBV7-2 and TRBJ2-1; there is no confident call for the D gene. The input for sequencing was peripheral blood, taken on day 0 of AZD1222 vaccination. The receptor's source is an adult in good health. The sequenced DNA: TGTGCCAGCAGCTTACTGTCTGAGCAGTTCTTC. This translates into CASSLLSEQFF.